This TCR beta chain was recovered during a study of shared clonotypes between healthy human individuals. The CDR3 is 16 residues long. CDR1 is MNHNY, CDR2 SVGAGI, per germline (reference sequence). V lost 5 bases, J lost 1 base, and 6 bases stayed unmatched. The data were produced by immunoSEQ multiplex PCR, yet TCRdb's version contains in-frame clones alone and is incomplete. The sample yields roughly 2.5 million clones, 85% to 95% seen once. V usage is TRBV6-6 and J usage is TRBJ2-5, with 11 bases aligning to TRBD2. The origin of this receptor is a man aged 18 to 29 in good health. Sample: naive CD4+ T cells sorted from blood. Subset reported: CD45RA+ positively selected. The CDR3 DNA reads TGTGCCAGCAGTCTAGCGGGGGGCCCTACCCAAGAGACCCAGTACTTC. Its protein is CASSLAGGPTQETQYF.